The 21 T cell receptor beta chains presented below share a single source sample, sequenced in a study of vaccination effects on CD4 cells after COVID-19. Expansion of antigen-specific CD4+ T cells with viral peptide pools was carried out by the ViraFEST assay before sequencing. Cultured cells yielded isolated CD4+ T cells after roughly 11 days. Vaccine recipients lacked prior SARS-CoV-2 infection and had negative nucleocapsid antibodies. Their recognized antigens are unknown. Sequenced by immunoSEQ multiplex PCR; TCRdb stores in-frame clones only, minus some. The profile shows about 73,000 clones, 60% to 85% of them singletons. Source: CD4+ T cells from PBMCs cultured with SARS-CoV-2 spike peptides, taken before COVID-19 vaccination. These receptors came from a human donor who received a COVID-19 vaccine.

J is TRBJ2-3 and V is TRBV7-3; no definite D call. The V gene lost 3 bases and the J gene lost 3 bases, with 13 bases spanning the gap. This CDR3 is built from 15 residues. CDR1 and CDR2 (germline): SGHTA, FQGTGA. CDR3 nucleotide sequence: TGTGCCAGCAGCTTCTCAGGTCAAACGACAGATACGCAGTATTTT. Translating gives CASSFSGQTTDTQYF.

CDR3: CASSLTGAGKNEQFF. CDR3 nucleotides: TGTGCCAGCAGCCTGACAGGGGCGGGAAAAAATGAGCAGTTCTTC. The J gene is TRBJ2-1, the V gene TRBV11-2; 8 bases match TRBD1. The CDR3 spans 15 residues. The ends lost 5 bases at V and 7 bases at J; junction bases unmatched: 10. Germline V gene sequence: CDR1 SGHAT, CDR2 FQNNGV.

The CDR3 loop reads CASSPRGGDGYTF. CDR3 DNA sequence: TGCGCCAGCAGCCCCCGGGGGGGGGATGGCTACACCTTC. V gene TRBV5-1 combines with J gene TRBJ1-2, with D possibly being TRBD1 (5 bases). Germline CDR1 reads SGHRS; CDR2 reads YFSETQ. The ends were cut back, 4 bases at V and 6 bases at J, with 13 bases in the middle. The CDR3 totals 13 residues.

The rearrangement joins TRBV19 to TRBJ1-2; maybe TRBD1 (5 bases). The germline V gene has CDR1 LNHDA and CDR2 SQIVND (reference sequence). V lost 2 bases and J lost 6, with 10 bases in between. The CDR3 runs 13 residues. CDR3 protein: CASSILPGDGYTF. CDR3 in DNA: TGTGCCAGTAGTATACTACCGGGGGATGGCTACACCTTC.

This chain links TRBV20-1 with TRBJ2-6; TRBD2 matches 7 bases. Germline trimming cut 3 bases from V and 2 bases from J; bases unmatched to any gene: 4. The germline gives CDR1 DFQATT, CDR2 SNEGSKA (reference sequence). CDR3 length: 15 amino acids. CDR3 nucleotides: TGCAGTGCTAGTTTCGCGGGGGCTGGGGCCAACGTCCTGACTTTC. Translation: CSASFAGAGANVLTF.

V usage is TRBV4-1 and J usage is TRBJ1-5; the match to TRBD1 covers 9 bases. The CDR3 contains 17 residues. CDR1 is MGHRA and CDR2 is YSYEKL in the germline V gene. With V trimmed by 4 bases and J by 7 bases, 14 bases remained unmatched. The CDR3 DNA is TGCGCCAGCAGCCTCAGGGAGGACAGGGGAATAAGACAGCCCCAGCATTTT. It is translated as CASSLREDRGIRQPQHF.

The chain is built from TRBV6-5 and TRBJ2-5; TRBD2 agrees at 8 bases. The CDR3 has 14 residues. From germline, CDR1 is MNHEY and CDR2 SVGAGI. V dropped 5 bases and J dropped 5; count of bases not matched to a gene: 7. CDR3 protein: CASSIAGIWETQYF. The CDR3 nucleotides read TGTGCCAGCAGTATAGCGGGGATCTGGGAGACCCAGTACTTC.

V usage is TRBV7-2 and J usage is TRBJ2-5; a possible D gene is TRBD2 (6 bases). Between the trimmed V and J ends, which lost 4 bases and 4 bases, there was a span of 25 bases. In germline, CDR1 is SGHTA, CDR2 FQGNSA. The CDR3 is 18 amino acids. Here the CDR3 DNA reads TGTGCCAGCAGCTGGAGAGCCTCCGGGACTCCACTAGGAGAGACCCAGTACTTC. Its translation: CASSWRASGTPLGETQYF.

The chain has TRBV2 and TRBJ1-2, with D hard to call. Germline CDR1 is SNHLY and CDR2 is FYNNEI. Trimming shortened V by 1 base and J by 7 bases, and 7 bases separated the two germline ends. The length of the CDR3 is 12 residues. The CDR3 DNA is TGTGCCAGCAGTGAAGATGCTGGTGGCTACACCTTC. It encodes CASSEDAGGYTF.

A note on this clone: The sample contains more than one DNA sequence encoding this CDR3. In DNA, the CDR3 is TGTGCCAGCTCGCCGGACAGGGGGAACACTGAAGCTTTCTTT. Translating it yields CASSPDRGNTEAFF. This rearrangement joins TRBV18 to TRBJ1-1; 9 nucleotides match TRBD1. This CDR3 has 14 amino acids. Trimming took 6 bases from V and 1 from J; bases not matched to a gene: 3. CDR1 and CDR2 (germline): KGHSH, LQKENI. Drawing the rest from reference TRBV18 and TRBJ1-1, the complete variable domain is NAGVMQNPRHLVRRRGQEARLRCSPMKGHSHVYWYRQLPEEGLKFMVYLQKENIIDESGMPKERFSAEFPKEGPSILRIQQVVRGDSAAYFCASSPDRGNTEAFFGQGTRLTVV.

This rearrangement joins TRBV4-1 to TRBJ2-5; no definite D call. The CDR3 consists of 13 residues. Between the trimmed V and J ends, which lost 4 bases and 8 bases, there was a span of 14 bases. Germline loops: CDR1 MGHRA, CDR2 YSYEKL. In nucleotides, the CDR3 is TGCGCCAGCAGCCCCCCAGACGGCAGCACCCAGTACTTC. Translation: CASSPPDGSTQYF.

V usage is TRBV18 and J usage is TRBJ1-4; D remains ambiguous. Germline V gene sequence: CDR1 KGHSH, CDR2 LQKENI. The CDR3 length is 14 residues. V lost 5 bases, J lost 0 bases, and 7 bases lay in between. The CDR3 loop is CASSSVATNEKLFF. CDR3 nucleotides: TGTGCCAGCTCATCCGTTGCAACTAATGAAAAACTGTTTTTT.

This clone was seen only once. The V and J genes are TRBV10-2 and TRBJ2-3, with no clear D. This CDR3 comprises 13 residues. Germline CDR1 and CDR2: WSHSY and SAAADI. V was trimmed by 7 bases and J by 4 bases, leaving 12 bases between them. CDR3 sequence: CASNPLLADTQYF. In nucleotides, the CDR3 is TGCGCCAGCAACCCCCTCCTAGCAGATACGCAGTATTTT.

The V and J genes are TRBV5-1 and TRBJ2-3; 7 bases are a match to TRBD2. The V gene's germline CDR1 is SGHRS and CDR2 YFSETQ. The CDR3 is 15 residues long. Trimming took 7 bases from V and 0 from J; bases not matched to a gene: 8. CDR3 amino acids: CASQRSGTSTDTQYF. The CDR3 DNA is TGCGCCAGCCAGCGCAGCGGGACTAGCACAGATACGCAGTATTTT.

The chain recombines TRBV10-2 with TRBJ2-3, with D uncertain. The CDR3 covers 12 residues. Germline V CDR1 and CDR2: WSHSY, SAAADI. The V end lost 8 bases, the J end lost 0 bases, and 6 bases lay between the germline ends. CDR3 sequence reads: CASSGSTDTQYF. CDR3 nucleotides: TGCGCCAGCTCAGGCAGCACAGATACGCAGTATTTT.

The V gene is TRBV10-1, the J gene TRBJ2-7; D remains unclear. The V gene's germline CDR1 is WNHNN and CDR2 SYGVQD (reference sequence). The CDR3 totals 11 residues. Trimming shortened V by 3 bases and J by 7 bases, and 7 bases separated the two germline ends. The CDR3 DNA sequence: TGCGCCAGCAGTGAAATTGGAGAGCAGTACGTC. Its translation is CASSEIGEQYV.

The genes are TRBV18 and TRBJ1-4; possibly TRBD1 for D (5 bases). CDR3 length: 16 residues. Trimming took off 6 bases at V and 2 bases at J, with 16 bases between the two ends. Germline V gene lookup returns CDR1 KGHSH and CDR2 LQKENI. The chain's CDR3 is CASSKGLPSTNEKLFF. The CDR3 bases are TGTGCCAGCTCCAAGGGACTCCCGTCTACTAATGAAAAACTGTTTTTT.

This clone was detected once. The chain's CDR3 is CASSLWQGFLAGGLNEQFF. CDR3 DNA sequence: TGTGCCAGCAGCTTGTGGCAGGGGTTTTTAGCGGGGGGTCTCAATGAGCAGTTCTTC. The genes are TRBV5-6 and TRBJ2-1; 10 nucleotides line up with TRBD2. The CDR3 has 19 amino acids. Germline V gives CDR1 SGHDT, CDR2 YYEEEE. The V gene end was trimmed by 1 base and the J gene end by 6 bases; junction bases not matched to a gene: 16.

This clone has only one observation. The chain recombines TRBV5-4 with TRBJ1-1, with TRBD1 as a possible D gene (5 bases). Germline loops: CDR1 SGHNT, CDR2 YYREEE (reference sequence). The CDR3 length is 16 residues. V was pared by 0 bases and J by 8 bases, with 20 bases between. The CDR3 region has the DNA TGTGCCAGCAGCTTGGTTGGGAACTACCCACGGGGGGAAGCTTTCTTT. Its translation is CASSLVGNYPRGEAFF.

J is TRBJ2-5 and V is TRBV20-1, with D tentatively TRBD2 (6 bases). There are 11 residues in the CDR3. V was cut by 5 bases and J by 5 bases, with 9 bases left in between. CDR1 is DFQATT, CDR2 SNEGSKA, per germline (reference sequence). The CDR3 region is CSARGGETQYF. Written as DNA, the CDR3 is TGCAGTGCTCGGGGAGGTGAGACCCAGTACTTC.

The CDR3 spells CSACGAMNNEKLFF. The CDR3 DNA reads TGCAGTGCTTGTGGGGCAATGAATAATGAAAAACTGTTTTTT. The rearrangement joins TRBV20-1 to TRBJ1-4, with D tentatively TRBD1 (5 bases). In germline, CDR1 is DFQATT, CDR2 SNEGSKA (reference sequence). The V and J ends lost 5 bases and 4 bases respectively, with 14 bases between them. The CDR3 length is 14 residues.